This TCR beta chain was documented in a study of blood T cell repertoires in COVID-19. Authors' data handling: Quantification of nucleated cells was approximated via reference gene primer amplification. Sequenced by immunoSEQ multiplex PCR; TCRdb stores in-frame clones only, minus some. V and J calls plus clone size are reproduced from that table; the DNA served to infer D and trimming. The table shows under 250,000 clones, with 84% occurring only once. The TCR sequence derives from a man aged 50-59 years with active or convalescent COVID-19. Source material: peripheral blood.

The CDR3: CASSLDGGGPDTQYF. CDR3 bases: TGTGCCAGCAGCTTGGATGGGGGGGGCCCAGATACGCAGTATTTT. The rearrangement joins TRBV5-5 to TRBJ2-3, with a possible D match to TRBD2 (7 bases). The germline V and J ends were trimmed by 0 bases and 4 bases, with 12 bases remaining between them. Germline V gives CDR1 SGHKS, CDR2 YYEKEE (reference sequence). This CDR3 has 15 amino acids. The whole variable domain, filled in from reference TRBV5-5 and TRBJ2-3, reads DAGVTQSPTHLIKTRGQQVTLRCSPISGHKSVSWYQQVLGQGPQFIFQYYEKEERGRGNFPDRFSARQFPNYSSELNVNALLLGDSALYLCASSLDGGGPDTQYFGPGTRLTVL.